Listed here are 18 T cell receptor beta chains from one sample, sequenced in a study of beta chain features in type 1 diabetes. Findings of the study overall: All four CD4+ subsets from Type 1 diabetes patients carried moderately but significantly shorter TCRB CDR3s.

The antigens for these receptors are not known. TCRB transcripts that were expressed got sequenced, as all of the isolated RNA had been reverse transcribed. Profiling relied on immunoSEQ multiplex PCR, and the TCRdb table lists in-frame clones only, not all of them. The sample includes about 120,000 clones, roughly 17% of them seen just once. The sample consisted of central memory CD4+ T cells from blood. The receptors originated from a man aged 25 to 40 with type 1 diabetes.

This sequence joins TRBV7-6 and TRBJ2-1; D gene uncertain. V shed 1 base and J shed 2 bases, with 9 bases lying between them. CDR1 is SGHVS, CDR2 FNYEAQ, per germline. The CDR3 sequence is 15 residues long. The CDR3 spells CASSLEASPYNEQFF. The CDR3 DNA reads TGTGCCAGCAGCTTAGAGGCCAGCCCCTACAATGAGCAGTTCTTC.

This chain joins TRBV14 and TRBJ2-1, with a possible D match to TRBD2 (6 bases). The CDR3 contains 15 residues. Germline V gives CDR1 SGHDN, CDR2 FVKESK. The ends were cut back, 3 bases at V and 8 bases at J, with 17 bases in the middle. The CDR3 sequence: CASSQTGVLGDEQFF. As DNA, the CDR3 is TGTGCCAGCAGCCAGACGGGAGTTCTTGGTGATGAGCAGTTCTTC.

This clone was observed a handful of times. The rearrangement uses TRBV4-2 and TRBJ2-1; possibly TRBD2 for D (6 bases). Germline CDR1 reads LGHNA; CDR2 reads YNFKEQ. Trimming stripped 0 bases from V and 5 bases from J, with 11 bases between. The CDR3 length is 15 residues. The CDR3 DNA follows: TGTGCCAGCAGCCAAGACCCGGGACTCCACAATGAGCAGTTCTTC. It specifies CASSQDPGLHNEQFF.

As to this clone: The same CDR3 is also encoded by other DNA sequences in this sample. This rearrangement joins TRBV29-1 to TRBJ2-3; 10 positions agree with TRBD2. The CDR3 loop spans 17 amino acids. V lost 6 bases to trimming and J lost 4 bases; unmatched junction nucleotides: 16. Germline values: CDR1 SQVTM, CDR2 ANQGSEA. The CDR3 bases are TGCAGCGTACGCCCGGGACTAGCGAGGCGGGGGGCAGATACGCAGTATTTT. Amino acid sequence: CSVRPGLARRGADTQYF.

This clone is categorized as medium-sized (0.01 to 0.1%). This chain connects TRBV29-1 to TRBJ2-6; 8 bases are shared with TRBD1. CDR1 SQVTM and CDR2 ANQGSEA come from the germline V gene. CDR3 length: 14 residues. J gave up 2 bases and V 6 bases, and 3 bases lay outside the gene matches. CDR3 coding DNA: TGCAGCGTAGCACAGGGGGCTGGGGCCAACGTCCTGACTTTC. Translated, it gives CSVAQGAGANVLTF.

This rearrangement joins TRBV5-4 to TRBJ1-1; D not resolved. The V gene lost 2 bases and the J gene lost 6 bases, with 11 bases spanning the gap. The CDR3 contains 13 residues. Germline V gene data show CDR1 as SGHNT and CDR2 as YYREEE (reference sequence). The CDR3 sequence is CASSLYMGAEAFF. The CDR3 region has the DNA TGTGCCAGCAGCTTATACATGGGCGCTGAAGCTTTCTTT.

This clone was seen a few times. This chain's CDR3 is CASSLRDRAGNEQFF. CDR3 DNA: TGTGCCAGCAGCTTAAGGGACAGGGCAGGCAATGAGCAGTTCTTC. The chain uses TRBV7-3 and TRBJ2-1; 9 bases match TRBD1. Germline loops: CDR1 SGHTA, CDR2 FQGTGA. The CDR3 has 15 residues. V lost 1 base, J lost 6 bases, and 4 bases stayed unmatched. Supplemented by reference TRBV7-3 and TRBJ2-1, the full variable domain reads GAGVSQTPSNKVTEKGKYVELRCDPISGHTALYWYRQSLGQGPEFLIYFQGTGAADDSGLPNDRFFAVRPEGSVSTLKIQRTERGDSAVYLCASSLRDRAGNEQFFGPGTRLTVL.

This clone was counted a few times. Germline and junction disagree at one end, which may indicate a read error. This chain uses TRBV28 with TRBJ2-4; TRBD1 is a possible D gene (5 bases). The CDR3 loop spans 19 amino acids. Germline CDR1 and CDR2: MDHEN and SYDVKM. As DNA, the CDR3 is TGTGCCATCAGTTTTACATGGGTCAAGGGGCGCTCTAGCAAAAACATTCAGTACTTC. Protein sequence: CAISFTWVKGRSSKNIQYF.

The chain is built from TRBV5-4 and TRBJ2-1; D call uncertain. The CDR3 runs to 13 residues. Trimming removed 1 base at V and 4 bases at J, with 6 bases between. CDR1 and CDR2 (germline): SGHNT, YYREEE (reference sequence). The CDR3 nucleotides are TGTGCCAGCAGCTTGCATCAGTACAATGAGCAGTTCTTC. Encoded protein: CASSLHQYNEQFF.

The chain couples TRBV7-9 to TRBJ2-4; no reliable D call. Between the trimmed V and J ends, which lost 3 bases and 7 bases, there was a span of 13 bases. CDR3 length: 14 residues. Germline CDR1 reads SEHNR; CDR2 reads FQNEAQ (reference sequence). CDR3 residues: CASSLDLILNIQYF. For the CDR3, the DNA is TGTGCCAGCAGCTTGGACCTAATTCTTAACATTCAGTACTTC.

This clone was counted between two and nine times. The rearrangement links TRBV2 to TRBJ2-3; D not certain. Germline V gene lookup returns CDR1 SNHLY and CDR2 FYNNEI. The CDR3 is 12 amino acids. Trimming removed 8 bases from V and 0 bases from J, with 6 bases in between. This CDR3 is CASGESTDTQYF. DNA for the CDR3: TGTGCCAGCGGGGAAAGCACAGATACGCAGTATTTT. The whole variable domain, filled in from reference TRBV2 and TRBJ2-3, reads EPEVTQTPSHQVTQMGQEVILRCVPISNHLYFYWYRQILGQKVEFLVSFYNNEISEKSEIFDDQFSVERPDGSNFTLKIRSTKLEDSAMYFCASGESTDTQYFGPGTRLTVL.

This clone was seen more than once but under ten times. V usage is TRBV6-5 and J usage is TRBJ1-3; weak D call: TRBD1 (6 bases). V lost 8 bases and J lost 5, with 13 bases in between. Germline V CDR1 and CDR2: MNHEY, SVGAGI. The CDR3 is 13 amino acids. CDR3 sequence: CASGDNSRNTIYF. Here the CDR3 DNA reads TGTGCCAGCGGGGACAATTCAAGAAACACCATATATTTT.

This clone was recorded at least ten times. This chain joins TRBV9 and TRBJ2-1; 12 positions agree with TRBD1. This CDR3 has 16 residues. The V gene end was trimmed by 3 bases and the J gene end by 2 bases; junction bases not matched to a gene: 3. Germline V CDR1 and CDR2: SGDLS, YYNGEE. As DNA, the CDR3 is TGTGCCAGCAGCGCGGGGACAGGGGGCACCTACAATGAGCAGTTCTTC. Protein product: CASSAGTGGTYNEQFF.

This clone was observed a handful of times. The V and J genes are TRBV9 and TRBJ2-7, with D unclear. There are 14 residues in the CDR3. The V and J ends lost 1 base and 7 bases respectively, with 15 bases between them. Germline V CDR1 and CDR2: SGDLS, YYNGEE. Written as DNA, the CDR3 is TGTGCCAGCAGCGTAAGTTCGCAACTCGAGGAGCAGTACTTC. Its protein is CASSVSSQLEEQYF.

There are a few counts of this clone. The chain employs TRBV5-1 and TRBJ2-4; tentative D call: TRBD1 (5 bases). The V and J ends lost 4 bases and 7 bases respectively, with 18 bases between them. This CDR3 spans 15 amino acids. Germline CDR1 is SGHRS and CDR2 is YFSETQ. This chain's CDR3 is CASSRQTGTQNIQYF. The CDR3 coding sequence is TGCGCCAGCAGCCGACAGACTGGAACTCAGAACATTCAGTACTTC.

The V gene is TRBV5-1, the J gene TRBJ1-2; 8 positions match TRBD1. V lost 4 bases to trimming and J lost 0 bases; unmatched junction nucleotides: 2. The germline gives CDR1 SGHRS, CDR2 YFSETQ. The CDR3 extends over 14 amino acids. The CDR3 is CASSRDRSNYGYTF. The CDR3 region has the DNA TGCGCCAGCAGCCGGGACAGGTCTAACTATGGCTACACCTTC.

This clone turned up a few times. The V and J genes are TRBV6-5 and TRBJ2-5; D gene ambiguous. The V end was cut by 9 bases, the J end by 0 bases, with 8 bases between. Germline values: CDR1 MNHEY, CDR2 SVGAGI. The CDR3 covers 12 residues. CDR3 amino acids: CASMEYQETQYF. The DNA of the CDR3 is TGTGCCAGTATGGAGTACCAAGAGACCCAGTACTTC.

This rearrangement joins TRBV5-1 to TRBJ2-5, with TRBD2 identical over 11 bases. V shed 6 bases, J shed 4 bases, and the junction held 5 bases outside the gene matches. This CDR3 contains 14 residues. The germline gives CDR1 SGHRS, CDR2 YFSETQ. The CDR3 DNA reads as TGCGCCAGCACCCCCGGACTAGCGGGAGAGACCCAGTACTTC. This translates into CASTPGLAGETQYF.